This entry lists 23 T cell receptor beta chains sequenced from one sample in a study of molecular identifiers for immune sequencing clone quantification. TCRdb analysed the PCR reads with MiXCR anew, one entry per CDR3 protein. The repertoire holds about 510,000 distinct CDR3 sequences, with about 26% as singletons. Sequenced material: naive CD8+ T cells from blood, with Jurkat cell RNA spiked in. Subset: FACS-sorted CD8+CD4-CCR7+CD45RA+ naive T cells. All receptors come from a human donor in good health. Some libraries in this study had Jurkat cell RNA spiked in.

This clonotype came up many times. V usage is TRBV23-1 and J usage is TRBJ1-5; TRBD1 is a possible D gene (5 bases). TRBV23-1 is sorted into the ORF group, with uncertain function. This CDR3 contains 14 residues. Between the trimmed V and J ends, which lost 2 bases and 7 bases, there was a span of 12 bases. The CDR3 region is CASSQGTLRQPQHF. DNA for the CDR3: TGCGCCAGCAGTCAAGGGACCCTAAGACAGCCCCAGCATTTT.

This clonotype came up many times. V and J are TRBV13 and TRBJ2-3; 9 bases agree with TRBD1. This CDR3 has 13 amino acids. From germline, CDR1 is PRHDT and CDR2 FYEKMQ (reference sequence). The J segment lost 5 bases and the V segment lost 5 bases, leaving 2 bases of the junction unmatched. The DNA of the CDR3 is TGTGCCAGCAGCACGACAGGGGGAGATACGCAGTATTTT. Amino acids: CASSTTGGDTQYF.

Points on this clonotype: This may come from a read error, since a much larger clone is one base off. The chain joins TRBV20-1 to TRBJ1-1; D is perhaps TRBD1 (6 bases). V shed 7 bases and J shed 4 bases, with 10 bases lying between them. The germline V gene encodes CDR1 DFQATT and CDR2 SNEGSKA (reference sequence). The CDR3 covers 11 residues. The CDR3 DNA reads TGCAGTGAGGGGGTAGGCACTGAAGCTTTCTTT. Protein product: CSEGVGTEAFF.

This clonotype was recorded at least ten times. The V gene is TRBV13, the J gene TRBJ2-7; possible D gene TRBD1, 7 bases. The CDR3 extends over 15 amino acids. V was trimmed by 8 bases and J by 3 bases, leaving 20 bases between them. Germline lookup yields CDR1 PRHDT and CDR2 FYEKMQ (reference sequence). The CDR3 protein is CASATGGGQGYEQYF. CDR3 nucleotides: TGTGCCAGCGCCACCGGAGGGGGCCAAGGCTACGAGCAGTACTTC.

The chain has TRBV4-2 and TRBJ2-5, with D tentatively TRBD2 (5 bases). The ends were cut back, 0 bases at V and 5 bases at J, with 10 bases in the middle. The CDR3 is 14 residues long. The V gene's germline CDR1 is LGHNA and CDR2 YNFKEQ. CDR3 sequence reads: CASSQDAGGETQYF. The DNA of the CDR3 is TGTGCCAGCAGCCAAGATGCGGGCGGGGAGACCCAGTACTTC.

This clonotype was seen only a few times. Written as DNA, the CDR3 is TGTGCCTGGAGTGAAACAGGGGGTTCCTGTAACACTGAAGCTTTCTTT. Amino acids: CAWSETGGSCNTEAFF. V and J are TRBV30 and TRBJ1-1; 8 positions match TRBD1. This CDR3 is 16 amino acids long. CDR1 GTSNPN and CDR2 SVGIG come from the germline V gene (reference sequence). The trim removed 1 base at V and 2 bases at J, leaving 9 bases unmatched. The complete variable domain, with remaining parts taken from reference TRBV30 and TRBJ1-1, reads SQTIHQWPATLVQPVGSPLSLECTVEGTSNPNLYWYRQAAGRGLQLLFYSVGIGQISSEVPQNLSASRPQDRQFILSSKKLLLSDSGFYLCAWSETGGSCNTEAFFGQGTRLTVV.

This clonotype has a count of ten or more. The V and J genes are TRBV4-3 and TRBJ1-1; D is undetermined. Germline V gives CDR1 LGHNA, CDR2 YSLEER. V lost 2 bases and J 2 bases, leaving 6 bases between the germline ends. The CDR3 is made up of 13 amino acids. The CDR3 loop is CASSQSYNTEAFF. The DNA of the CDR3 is TGCGCCAGCAGCCAATCTTATAACACTGAAGCTTTCTTT.

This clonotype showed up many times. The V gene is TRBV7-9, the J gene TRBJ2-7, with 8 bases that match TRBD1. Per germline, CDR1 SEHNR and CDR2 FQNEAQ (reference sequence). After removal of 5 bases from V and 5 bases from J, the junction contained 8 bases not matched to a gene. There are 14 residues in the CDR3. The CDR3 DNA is TGTGCCAGCAGCCTACGACAGGGGATCCACGAGCAGTACTTC. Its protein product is CASSLRQGIHEQYF.

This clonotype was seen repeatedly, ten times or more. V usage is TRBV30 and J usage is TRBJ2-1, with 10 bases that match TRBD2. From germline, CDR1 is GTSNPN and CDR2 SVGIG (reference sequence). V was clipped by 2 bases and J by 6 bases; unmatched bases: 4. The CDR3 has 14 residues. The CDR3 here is CAWSPPSGSNEQFF. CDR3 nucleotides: TGTGCCTGGAGTCCCCCTAGCGGGAGCAATGAGCAGTTCTTC.

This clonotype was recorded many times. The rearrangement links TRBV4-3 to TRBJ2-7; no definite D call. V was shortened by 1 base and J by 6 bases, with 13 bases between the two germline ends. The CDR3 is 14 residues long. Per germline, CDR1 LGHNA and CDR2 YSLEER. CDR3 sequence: CASSQVMLAREQYF. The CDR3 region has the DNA TGCGCCAGCAGCCAAGTTATGTTAGCCCGCGAGCAGTACTTC.

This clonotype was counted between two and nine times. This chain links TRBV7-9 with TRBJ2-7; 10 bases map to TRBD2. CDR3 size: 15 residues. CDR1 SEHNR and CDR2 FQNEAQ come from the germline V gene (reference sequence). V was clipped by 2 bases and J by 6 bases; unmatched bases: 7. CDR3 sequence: CASSLPSGGVLEQYF. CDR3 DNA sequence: TGTGCCAGCAGCTTACCCAGCGGGGGGGTCCTCGAGCAGTACTTC.

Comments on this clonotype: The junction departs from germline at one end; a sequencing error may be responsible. DNA for the CDR3: TGTGCCAGCAGCCCGGGGGGGCCCTACGAGCAGTGCTTC. Its translation: CASSPGGPYEQCF. V is TRBV7-9 and J is TRBJ2-7, with TRBD2 matching 8 bases. Germline V CDR1 and CDR2: SEHNR, FQNEAQ (reference sequence). The CDR3 covers 13 residues.

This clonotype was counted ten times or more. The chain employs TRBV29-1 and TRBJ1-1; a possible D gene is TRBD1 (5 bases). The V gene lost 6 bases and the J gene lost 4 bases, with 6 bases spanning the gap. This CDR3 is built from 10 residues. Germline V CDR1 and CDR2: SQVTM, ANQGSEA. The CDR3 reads CSVQVTEAFF. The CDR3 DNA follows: TGCAGCGTACAGGTCACTGAAGCTTTCTTT.

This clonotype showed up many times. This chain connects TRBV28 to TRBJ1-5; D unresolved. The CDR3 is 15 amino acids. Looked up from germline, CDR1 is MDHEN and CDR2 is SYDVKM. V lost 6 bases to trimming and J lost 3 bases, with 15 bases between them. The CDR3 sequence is CASSHEVEANQPQHF. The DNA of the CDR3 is TGTGCCAGCAGCCATGAGGTGGAAGCCAATCAGCCCCAGCATTTT.

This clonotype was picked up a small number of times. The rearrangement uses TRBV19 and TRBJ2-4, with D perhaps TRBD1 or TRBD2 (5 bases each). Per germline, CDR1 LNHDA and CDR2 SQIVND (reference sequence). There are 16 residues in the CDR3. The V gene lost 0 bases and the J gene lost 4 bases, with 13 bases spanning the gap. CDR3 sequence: CASSIEEGWGKNIQYF. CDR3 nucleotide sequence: TGTGCCAGTAGTATAGAAGAAGGGTGGGGGAAAAACATTCAGTACTTC.

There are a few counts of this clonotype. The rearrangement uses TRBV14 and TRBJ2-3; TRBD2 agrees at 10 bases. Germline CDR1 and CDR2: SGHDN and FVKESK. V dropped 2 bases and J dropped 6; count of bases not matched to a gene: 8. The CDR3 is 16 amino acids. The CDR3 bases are TGTGCCAGCAGCCAACAAAGCGGGGGGGCCTCGGATACGCAGTATTTT. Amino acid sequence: CASSQQSGGASDTQYF. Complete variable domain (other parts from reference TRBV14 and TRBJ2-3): EAGVTQFPSHSVIEKGQTVTLRCDPISGHDNLYWYRRVMGKEIKFLLHFVKESKQDESGMPNNRFLAERTGGTYSTLKVQPAELEDSGVYFCASSQQSGGASDTQYFGPGTRLTVL.

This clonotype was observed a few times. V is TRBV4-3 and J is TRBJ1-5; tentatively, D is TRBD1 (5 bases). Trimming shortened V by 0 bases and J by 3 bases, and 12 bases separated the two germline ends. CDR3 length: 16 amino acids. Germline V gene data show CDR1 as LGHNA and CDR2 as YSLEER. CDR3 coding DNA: TGCGCCAGCAGCCAAGATCGAGGGGAAGCCAATCAGCCCCAGCATTTT. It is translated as CASSQDRGEANQPQHF.

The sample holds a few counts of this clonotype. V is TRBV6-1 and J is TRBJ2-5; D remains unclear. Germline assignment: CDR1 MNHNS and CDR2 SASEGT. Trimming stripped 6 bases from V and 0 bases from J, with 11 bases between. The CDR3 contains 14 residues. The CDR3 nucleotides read TGTGCCAGCAGAACAACAAGGTACCAAGAGACCCAGTACTTC. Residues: CASRTTRYQETQYF.

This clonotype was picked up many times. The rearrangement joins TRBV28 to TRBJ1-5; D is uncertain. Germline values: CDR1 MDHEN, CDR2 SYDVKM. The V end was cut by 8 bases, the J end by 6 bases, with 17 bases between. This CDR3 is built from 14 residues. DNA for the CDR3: TGTGCCAGCGATTCCCATCAGACCGCTCAGCCCCAGCATTTT. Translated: CASDSHQTAQPQHF. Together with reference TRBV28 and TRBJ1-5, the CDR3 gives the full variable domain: DVKVTQSSRYLVKRTGEKVFLECVQDMDHENMFWYRQDPGLGLRLIYFSYDVKMKEKGDIPEGYSVSREKKERFSLILESASTNQTSMYLCASDSHQTAQPQHFGDGTRLSIL.

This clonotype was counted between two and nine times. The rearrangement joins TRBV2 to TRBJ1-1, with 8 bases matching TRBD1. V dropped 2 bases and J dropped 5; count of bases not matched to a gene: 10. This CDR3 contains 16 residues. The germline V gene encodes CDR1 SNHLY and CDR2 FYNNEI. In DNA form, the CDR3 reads TGTGCCAGCAGTGAAAGCTGGACAGGGAAAGCTACTGAAGCTTTCTTT. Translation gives CASSESWTGKATEAFF.

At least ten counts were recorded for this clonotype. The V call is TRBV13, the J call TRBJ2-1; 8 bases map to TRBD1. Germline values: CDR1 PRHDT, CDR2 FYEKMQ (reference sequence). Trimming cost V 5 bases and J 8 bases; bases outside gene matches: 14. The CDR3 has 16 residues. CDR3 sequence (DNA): TGTGCCAGCAGCCACTATAAACAGGGGGTTCGGTATGAGCAGTTCTTC. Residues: CASSHYKQGVRYEQFF.

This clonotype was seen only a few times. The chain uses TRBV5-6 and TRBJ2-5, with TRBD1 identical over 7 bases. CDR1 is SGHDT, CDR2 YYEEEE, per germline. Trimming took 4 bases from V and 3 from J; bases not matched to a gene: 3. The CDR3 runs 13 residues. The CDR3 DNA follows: TGTGCCAGCAGCATAGACAGGGAAGAGACCCAGTACTTC. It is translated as CASSIDREETQYF.

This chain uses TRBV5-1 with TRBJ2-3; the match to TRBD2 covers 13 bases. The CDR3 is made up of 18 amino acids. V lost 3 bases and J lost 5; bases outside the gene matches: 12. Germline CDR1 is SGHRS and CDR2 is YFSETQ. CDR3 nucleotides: TGCGCCAGCAGCTCCGGGGTACTAGCGGGGGGGCCCGGAGATACGCAGTATTTT. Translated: CASSSGVLAGGPGDTQYF.